This T cell receptor beta chain was identified in a study of T cell responses to AZD1222 COVID-19 vaccine. Study findings and constraints: All repertoire sampling was performed exclusively after the peak T cell response. Increased Spike-specific TCR breadth and depth were observed after two AZD1222 doses. Most donors were white British and more were female, and clonal diversity was possibly underestimated.

Concerning this clone: Antigen: not known.

The CDR3 sequence is 14 residues long. Germline CDR1 reads KGHSY; CDR2 reads FQNENV. V gave up 0 bases and J gave up 3 bases, with 6 bases separating them. Using immunoSEQ multiplex PCR, the repertoire was profiled, and TCRdb retains in-frame clones only, with some absent. The table includes roughly 76,000 clones, 86% detected once. The chain carries TRBV16 and TRBJ1-5; no clear D. The specimen was peripheral blood, collected on day 0 of AZD1222 vaccination. The sequence came from an adult in good health. CDR3 sequence: CASSQSRDNQPQHF. DNA of the CDR3: TGTGCCAGCAGCCAATCCAGAGACAATCAGCCCCAGCATTTT. The full variable domain, in which reference TRBV16 and TRBJ1-5 provide the parts outside the CDR3, is GEEVAQTPKHLVRGEGQKAKLYCAPIKGHSYVFWYQQVLKNEFKFLISFQNENVFDETGMPKERFSAKCLPNSPCSLEIQATKLEDSAVYFCASSQSRDNQPQHFGDGTRLSIL.